Below are 18 T cell receptor beta chains sequenced from a single sample in a study of CD8+ T cells in alopecia areata. Sequencing templates came from extracted RNA that was reverse transcribed into cDNA. Here immunoSEQ multiplex PCR was the method, and the copy in TCRdb shows in-frame clones only, minus some. This table holds around 250,000 clones, under 80% found once. The sample was CD4+ T cells sorted from blood, taken at week 0. The receptors were sampled from a human donor with alopecia areata.

This clone was seen a handful of times. V and J are TRBV7-2 and TRBJ2-5; 8 nucleotides line up with TRBD1. The CDR3 length is 13 residues. Trimming took 5 bases from V and 4 from J; bases not matched to a gene: 3. Per germline, CDR1 SGHTA and CDR2 FQGNSA. The CDR3 reads CASSLDRGETQYF. The CDR3 DNA reads TGTGCCAGCAGCCTCGACAGGGGAGAGACCCAGTACTTC.

The chain employs TRBV6-5 and TRBJ1-1; D possibly corresponds to TRBD1 (6 bases). The CDR3 is made up of 15 amino acids. CDR1 and CDR2 (germline): MNHEY, SVGAGI. V was shortened by 6 bases and J by 3 bases, with 17 bases between the two germline ends. CDR3 loop: CASSHRVGGYTEAFF. The CDR3 DNA follows: TGTGCCAGCAGCCACAGGGTAGGCGGCTACACTGAAGCTTTCTTT.

The CDR3 coding sequence is TGTGCCAGCAGCTCCGGGAACACCGGGGAGCTGTTTTTT. Translated, it gives CASSSGNTGELFF. The rearrangement links TRBV7-8 to TRBJ2-2; D not certain. V dropped 4 bases and J dropped 1 base, with 4 bases sitting between them. This CDR3 has 13 residues. Germline CDR1 SGHVS, CDR2 FQNEAQ.

The chain is built from TRBV5-6 and TRBJ2-7; unclear D gene. Trimming took off 2 bases at V and 3 bases at J, with 9 bases between the two ends. CDR1 is SGHDT and CDR2 is YYEEEE in the germline V gene. CDR3 size: 13 residues. CDR3 region: CASSFGHDYEQYF. In nucleotides, the CDR3 is TGTGCCAGCAGCTTCGGCCACGACTACGAGCAGTACTTC.

The chain combines TRBV2 with TRBJ1-5; 7 bases align to TRBD1. Germline V lookup: CDR1 SNHLY, CDR2 FYNNEI. V trimming: 7 bases; J trimming: 3 bases; junction bases outside the gene matches: 3. This CDR3 contains 13 residues. In DNA, the CDR3 is TGTGCCAGCATCGGACAGGTCAATCAGCCCCAGCATTTT. This sequence encodes CASIGQVNQPQHF.

J is TRBJ2-7 and V is TRBV27; 9 nucleotides line up with TRBD1. The V gene's germline CDR1 is MNHEY and CDR2 SMNVEV (reference sequence). V shed 6 bases and J 6 bases; nucleotides not matched to a gene: 9. The CDR3 contains 14 residues. CDR3 in amino acids: CASSFGDRAAEQYF. The CDR3 region has the DNA TGTGCCAGCAGCTTCGGGGACAGGGCTGCCGAGCAGTACTTC.

The sample holds a few counts of this clone. This chain uses TRBV6-5 with TRBJ1-4, with 9 bases that match TRBD1. This CDR3 has 13 amino acids. The trim removed 2 bases at V and 10 bases at J, leaving 2 bases unmatched. Germline V gene data show CDR1 as MNHEY and CDR2 as SVGAGI. This CDR3 reads CASSYGTGPKLFF. Here the CDR3 DNA reads TGTGCCAGCAGTTACGGGACAGGGCCAAAACTGTTTTTT.

This sequence joins TRBV30 and TRBJ1-2; possible D gene TRBD1, 5 bases. This CDR3 contains 12 residues. The V gene lost 5 bases and the J gene lost 8 bases, with 15 bases spanning the gap. In germline, CDR1 is GTSNPN, CDR2 SVGIG (reference sequence). Written as DNA, the CDR3 is TGTGCCTGGGAGACTCAGGGAGGCGGCTACACCTTC. Translated, it gives CAWETQGGGYTF.

This chain joins TRBV30 and TRBJ1-3; no definite D call. The CDR3 has 14 residues. The V gene's germline CDR1 is GTSNPN and CDR2 SVGIG (reference sequence). Trimming left V 0 bases short and J 4 bases short, with 10 bases between. The CDR3 protein is CAWSVGQPGNTIYF. The CDR3 DNA reads as TGTGCCTGGAGTGTAGGGCAGCCGGGAAACACCATATATTTT. The whole variable domain, filled in from reference TRBV30 and TRBJ1-3, reads SQTIHQWPATLVQPVGSPLSLECTVEGTSNPNLYWYRQAAGRGLQLLFYSVGIGQISSEVPQNLSASRPQDRQFILSSKKLLLSDSGFYLCAWSVGQPGNTIYFGEGSWLTVV.

The chain links TRBV5-1 to TRBJ2-3; no clear D gene. V was pared by 2 bases and J by 6 bases, with 7 bases between. The CDR3 loop spans 12 amino acids. Looked up from germline, CDR1 is SGHRS and CDR2 is YFSETQ. The CDR3 is CASSLGRDTQYF. The CDR3 bases are TGCGCCAGCAGCTTAGGCCGGGATACGCAGTATTTT.

The chain uses TRBV29-1 and TRBJ2-5; a possible D gene is TRBD2 (6 bases). V shed 0 bases and J shed 0 bases, with 11 bases lying between them. The CDR3 contains 15 residues. Germline CDR1 is SQVTM and CDR2 is ANQGSEA. CDR3 loop: CSVEEFRDYQETQYF. The CDR3 bases are TGCAGCGTTGAAGAGTTCCGGGACTACCAAGAGACCCAGTACTTC.

This clone was counted a few times. The rearrangement joins TRBV11-2 to TRBJ2-4; possibly TRBD2 for D (5 bases). Germline loops: CDR1 SGHAT, CDR2 FQNNGV. The CDR3 has 17 residues. The V end was cut by 5 bases, the J end by 0 bases, with 17 bases between. The CDR3 DNA follows: TGTGCCAGCAGCCAAATTCGGGGTGTACTAGCCAAAAACATTCAGTACTTC. Its translation is CASSQIRGVLAKNIQYF.

The chain links TRBV7-2 to TRBJ2-1; 8 bases fit TRBD2. The CDR3 consists of 14 residues. Trimming took 5 bases from V and 1 from J; bases not matched to a gene: 1. CDR1 and CDR2 (germline): SGHTA, FQGNSA. The CDR3 DNA is TGTGCCAGCAGCAAGCGGGGGTCCTACAATGAGCAGTTCTTC. As protein: CASSKRGSYNEQFF.

The V gene is TRBV15, the J gene TRBJ2-3; 9 bases are shared with TRBD2. The CDR3 spans 17 residues. Looked up from germline, CDR1 is LNHNV and CDR2 is YYDKDF (reference sequence). V lost 2 bases and J lost 1; bases outside the gene matches: 7. CDR3 amino acids: CATSRPTSGLRTDTQYF. As DNA, the CDR3 is TGTGCCACCAGCAGACCCACTAGCGGGCTACGCACAGATACGCAGTATTTT.

The chain carries TRBV2 and TRBJ1-1; D is perhaps TRBD1 (6 bases). This CDR3 contains 13 residues. Deletions cut 8 bases from V and 0 bases from J, with 10 bases between. Germline CDR1 reads SNHLY; CDR2 reads FYNNEI. The CDR3 nucleotides are TGTGCCAGCGGTCGGACAGTGAACACTGAAGCTTTCTTT. This encodes CASGRTVNTEAFF.

This clone has more than one count but fewer than ten. The gene calls are TRBV29-1 and TRBJ2-1, with 7 positions matching TRBD1. Per germline, CDR1 SQVTM and CDR2 ANQGSEA. This CDR3 spans 14 amino acids. V lost 5 bases and J lost 2; bases outside the gene matches: 6. The CDR3 nucleotides are TGCAGCGTTTACGGACAGGTTACCTACAATGAGCAGTTCTTC. Its protein product is CSVYGQVTYNEQFF.

The chain couples TRBV4-2 to TRBJ1-5; D call uncertain. CDR1 LGHNA and CDR2 YNFKEQ come from the germline V gene. V gave up 0 bases and J gave up 0 bases, with 12 bases separating them. The CDR3 runs 17 residues. CDR3 sequence reads: CASSQDRTVYSNQPQHF. CDR3 nucleotides: TGTGCCAGCAGCCAAGATCGAACAGTGTATAGCAATCAGCCCCAGCATTTT.

The chain couples TRBV6-5 to TRBJ2-1, with D tentatively TRBD1 (6 bases). Germline loops: CDR1 MNHEY, CDR2 SVGAGI. The V and J ends lost 6 bases and 8 bases respectively, with 14 bases between them. The CDR3 consists of 13 residues. CDR3 loop: CASSSPWGHEQFF. In nucleotides, the CDR3 is TGTGCCAGCAGCTCACCCTGGGGGCATGAGCAGTTCTTC.